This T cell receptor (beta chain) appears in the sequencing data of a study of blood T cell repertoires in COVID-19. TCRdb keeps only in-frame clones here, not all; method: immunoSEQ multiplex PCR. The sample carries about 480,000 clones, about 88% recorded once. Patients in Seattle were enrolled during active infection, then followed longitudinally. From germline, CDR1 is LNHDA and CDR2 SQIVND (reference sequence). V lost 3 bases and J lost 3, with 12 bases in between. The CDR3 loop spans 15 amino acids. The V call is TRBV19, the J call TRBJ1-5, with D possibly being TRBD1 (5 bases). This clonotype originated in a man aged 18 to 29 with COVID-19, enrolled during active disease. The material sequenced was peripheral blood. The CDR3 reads CASSIGGGYNQPQHF. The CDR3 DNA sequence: TGTGCCAGTAGTATCGGGGGGGGATACAATCAGCCCCAGCATTTT. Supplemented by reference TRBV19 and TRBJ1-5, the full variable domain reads DGGITQSPKYLFRKEGQNVTLSCEQNLNHDAMYWYRQDPGQGLRLIYYSQIVNDFQKGDIAEGYSVSREKKESFPLTVTSAQKNPTAFYLCASSIGGGYNQPQHFGDGTRLSIL.